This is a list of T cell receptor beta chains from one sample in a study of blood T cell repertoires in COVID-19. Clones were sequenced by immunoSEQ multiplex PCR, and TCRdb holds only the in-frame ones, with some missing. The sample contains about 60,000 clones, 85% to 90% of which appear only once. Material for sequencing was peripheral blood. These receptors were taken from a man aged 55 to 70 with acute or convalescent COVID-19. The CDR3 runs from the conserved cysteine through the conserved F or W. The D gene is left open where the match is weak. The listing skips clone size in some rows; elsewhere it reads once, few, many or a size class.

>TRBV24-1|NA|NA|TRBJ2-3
CATSDSGVTQYF
TGTGCCACCAGTGACTCAGGGGTCACGCAGTATTTT
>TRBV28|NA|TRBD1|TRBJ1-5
CASRTGDQPQHF
TGTGCCAGCAGGACAGGGGATCAGCCCCAGCATTTT
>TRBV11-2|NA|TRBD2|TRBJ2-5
CASSLGTRTSIRQETQYF
TGTGCCAGCAGCTTAGGTACCCGGACTAGCATCCGACAAGAGACCCAGTACTTC
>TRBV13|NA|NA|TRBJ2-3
CATNPGRTDTQYF
TGTGCCACAAACCCAGGAAGGACAGATACGCAGTATTTT
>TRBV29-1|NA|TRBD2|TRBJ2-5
CSVDPAGEPETQYF
TGCAGCGTTGATCCAGCGGGAGAGCCCGAGACCCAGTACTTC
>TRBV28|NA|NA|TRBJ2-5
CASSFLGAQETQYF
TGTGCCAGCAGTTTTTTGGGGGCGCAAGAGACCCAGTACTTC
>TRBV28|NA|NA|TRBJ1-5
CASSTGYQPQHF
TGTGCCAGCAGTACAGGATATCAGCCCCAGCATTTT
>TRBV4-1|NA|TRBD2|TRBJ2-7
CASSQGLAREQYF
TGCGCCAGCAGCCAGGGACTAGCGAGGGAGCAGTACTTC
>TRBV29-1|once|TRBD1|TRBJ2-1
CSVGPDREQFF
TGCAGCGTTGGTCCGGACAGGGAGCAGTTCTTC
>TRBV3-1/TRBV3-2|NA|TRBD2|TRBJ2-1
CASSQERMRDRVTSGRLGEQFF
TGTGCCAGCAGCCAAGAGCGAATGCGGGACAGGGTAACTAGCGGGAGATTGGGTGAGCAGTTCTTC
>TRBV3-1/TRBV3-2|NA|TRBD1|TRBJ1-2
CASSQGGQGASSGYTF
TGTGCCAGCAGCCAAGGCGGACAGGGGGCGTCGAGTGGCTACACCTTC
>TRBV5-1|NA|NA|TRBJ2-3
CASSLVPGDIADTQYF
TGCGCCAGCAGCTTGGTGCCGGGAGATATTGCAGATACGCAGTATTTT
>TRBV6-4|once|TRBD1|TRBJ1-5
CASRLQGAYNQPQHF
TGTGCCAGCAGACTACAGGGGGCGTACAATCAGCCCCAGCATTTT
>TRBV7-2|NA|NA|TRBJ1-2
CASSSHSGRGYGYTF
TGTGCCAGCAGCAGTCATTCGGGCAGGGGCTATGGCTACACCTTC
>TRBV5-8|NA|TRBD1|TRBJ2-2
CASSLAPDRDTGELFF
TGTGCCAGCAGCTTGGCGCCGGACAGGGATACCGGGGAGCTGTTTTTT
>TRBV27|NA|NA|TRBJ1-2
CASSPTDSRYGYTF
TGTGCCAGCAGTCCGACGGACAGTCGGTATGGCTACACCTTC
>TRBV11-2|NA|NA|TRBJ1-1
CASSLGSGPTEAFF
TGTGCCAGCAGCTTAGGGAGCGGACCCACTGAAGCTTTCTTT
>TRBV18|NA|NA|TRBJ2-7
CASSPIVIPYEQYF
TGTGCCAGCTCACCAATAGTGATCCCCTACGAGCAGTACTTC
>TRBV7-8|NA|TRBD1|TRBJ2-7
CASSDRAYEQYF
TGTGCCAGCAGTGACAGGGCCTACGAGCAGTACTTC
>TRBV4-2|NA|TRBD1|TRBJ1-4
CASSPTGTGGLDEKLFF
TGTGCCAGCAGCCCAACCGGGACAGGGGGACTTGATGAAAAACTGTTTTTT
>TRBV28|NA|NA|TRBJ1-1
CASMGRGLGRVNTEAFF
TGTGCCAGCATGGGGAGGGGTTTGGGTCGGGTGAACACTGAAGCTTTCTTT
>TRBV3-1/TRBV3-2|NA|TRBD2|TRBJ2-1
CASSQDSSGSGNEQFF
TGTGCCAGCAGCCAAGATTCAAGCGGGAGTGGGAATGAGCAGTTCTTC
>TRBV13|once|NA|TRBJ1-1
CASSFWVLSNTEAFF
TGTGCCAGCAGCTTCTGGGTACTATCGAACACTGAAGCTTTCTTT